The clone carrying this T cell receptor (beta chain) was seen ten or more times. What it binds is unknown. These data originate in a study of T cells after yellow fever vaccination. Overall study results and limits: Clones from primary vaccination mostly reappeared after the booster (around 97% CD4, about 88% CD8).

TCRdb processed the 5' RACE reads anew with MiXCR; each CDR3 protein has one entry. This sample has about 170,000 distinct CDR3 sequences, with 6.2% found just once. Germline values: CDR1 SGHRS, CDR2 YFSETQ. There are 13 residues in the CDR3. The ends were cut back, 2 bases at V and 2 bases at J, with 6 bases in the middle. The chain uses TRBV5-1 and TRBJ2-3; TRBD2 might be the D (5 bases). The sample here was CD4+ T cells sorted from PBMCs, taken on the day of the first yellow fever vaccination. This TCR was sampled from a man in his late teens or twenties who received the YFV17D yellow fever vaccine. Written as DNA, the CDR3 is TGCGCCAGCAGCTTCGACTACACAGATACGCAGTATTTT. Amino acid sequence: CASSFDYTDTQYF. Together with reference TRBV5-1 and TRBJ2-3, the CDR3 gives the full variable domain: KAGVTQTPRYLIKTRGQQVTLSCSPISGHRSVSWYQQTPGQGLQFLFEYFSETQRNKGNFPGRFSGRQFSNSRSEMNVSTLELGDSALYLCASSFDYTDTQYFGPGTRLTVL.